The 30 T cell receptor beta chains below all came from one sample that was sequenced in a study of STAT3 mutations in large granular lymphocyte leukemia. Findings and caveats of the study: Every T-cell large granular lymphocyte leukemia patient had at least one immunodominant TCR beta clonotype.

These receptors' targets are unknown. The method was immunoSEQ multiplex PCR; TCRdb's version includes in-frame clones alone and lacks a portion of them. The sample has about 5,500 clones; just under 95% are singletons. Sequencing used peripheral blood mononuclear cells. The receptor source for this set is a man in his 60s with T-cell large granular lymphocyte leukemia. Some clones in this sample may be carry-over from other donors' samples.

CDR3: CASSPRDPGTETQYF. The CDR3 nucleotides read TGTGCCAGCTCACCACGAGACCCGGGAACGGAGACCCAGTACTTC. The rearrangement joins TRBV18 to TRBJ2-5; TRBD2 is a possible D gene (5 bases). CDR3 length: 15 amino acids. CDR1 and CDR2 from the germline V gene are KGHSH and LQKENI. V was clipped by 1 base and J by 5 bases, with 14 bases between them.

The V gene is TRBV5-4, the J gene TRBJ2-3, with D perhaps given as TRBD1 or TRBD2 (5 bases each). V was clipped by 0 bases and J by 9 bases, with 11 bases between them. There are 13 residues in the CDR3. Per germline, CDR1 SGHNT and CDR2 YYREEE (reference sequence). The CDR3 region has the DNA TGTGCCAGCAGCTTGGACTGGGGGTCCACGCAGTATTTT. Protein product: CASSLDWGSTQYF.

This clone showed up just once. The chain joins TRBV30 to TRBJ2-2, with D perhaps given as TRBD1 or TRBD2 (5 bases each). V lost 3 bases to trimming and J lost 1 base, with 15 bases between them. The CDR3 covers 16 residues. Per germline, CDR1 GTSNPN and CDR2 SVGIG (reference sequence). CDR3 protein: CAWSKSGTENTGELFF. DNA for the CDR3: TGTGCCTGGAGCAAATCCGGGACCGAGAACACCGGGGAGCTGTTTTTT.

This sequence joins TRBV18 and TRBJ2-2; D uncertain. Germline V gene lookup returns CDR1 KGHSH and CDR2 LQKENI. CDR3 size: 11 residues. The V end was cut by 2 bases, the J end by 5 bases, with 0 bases between. CDR3 region: CASSPTGELFF. CDR3 bases: TGTGCCAGCTCACCAACCGGGGAGCTGTTTTTT.

This chain joins TRBV4-3 and TRBJ2-7; maybe TRBD1 (6 bases). This CDR3 region has 14 residues. Trimming stripped 4 bases from V and 2 bases from J, with 12 bases between. Germline CDR1 is LGHNA and CDR2 is YSLEER. In DNA, the CDR3 is TGCGCCAGCAGCCTATCGGGACACACCTACGAGCAGTACTTC. Translating it yields CASSLSGHTYEQYF.

This chain links TRBV18 with TRBJ1-1; 7 bases fit TRBD1. Germline-derived CDR1 and CDR2 are KGHSH and LQKENI. The CDR3 runs to 12 residues. Trimming at V came to 0 bases and at J to 11 bases, leaving 3 bases not matched to a gene. The CDR3 loop reads CASSPPTGKAFF. In DNA, the CDR3 is TGTGCCAGCTCACCACCGACAGGGAAGGCTTTCTTT.

The gene calls are TRBV5-4 and TRBJ2-1; 11 bases agree with TRBD2. The J segment lost 4 bases and the V segment lost 0 bases, leaving 3 bases of the junction unmatched. CDR1 and CDR2 (germline): SGHNT, YYREEE (reference sequence). The CDR3 covers 16 residues. The CDR3 region has the DNA TGTGCCAGCAGCTTGGCCAGACTAGCGGGGTACAATGAGCAGTTCTTC. Translating it yields CASSLARLAGYNEQFF. The full variable domain, in which reference TRBV5-4 and TRBJ2-1 provide the parts outside the CDR3, is ETGVTQSPTHLIKTRGQQVTLRCSSQSGHNTVSWYQQALGQGPQFIFQYYREEENGRGNFPPRFSGLQFPNYSSELNVNALELDDSALYLCASSLARLAGYNEQFFGPGTRLTVL.

The J gene is TRBJ2-1, the V gene TRBV5-1; TRBD2 matches at 11 bases. This CDR3 region has 16 residues. Germline CDR1 reads SGHRS; CDR2 reads YFSETQ. Germline trimming cut 0 bases from V and 4 bases from J; bases unmatched to any gene: 3. The CDR3 DNA follows: TGCGCCAGCAGCTTGGGTGGGACTAGCGGATACAATGAGCAGTTCTTC. This translates into CASSLGGTSGYNEQFF. Supplemented by reference TRBV5-1 and TRBJ2-1, the full variable domain reads KAGVTQTPRYLIKTRGQQVTLSCSPISGHRSVSWYQQTPGQGLQFLFEYFSETQRNKGNFPGRFSGRQFSNSRSEMNVSTLELGDSALYLCASSLGGTSGYNEQFFGPGTRLTVL.

The V and J genes are TRBV5-1 and TRBJ2-1; D is unclear. The length of the CDR3 is 12 residues. The germline V gene has CDR1 SGHRS and CDR2 YFSETQ. V shed 5 bases and J shed 9 bases, with 12 bases lying between them. The CDR3 bases are TGCGCCAGCAGTAGTCGAGGCACTGAGCAGTTCTTC. Translating it yields CASSSRGTEQFF.

The chain has TRBV4-1 and TRBJ2-1, with 14 nucleotides matching TRBD2. The CDR3 extends over 15 amino acids. Germline trimming cut 3 bases from V and 12 bases from J; bases unmatched to any gene: 7. The germline V gene encodes CDR1 MGHRA and CDR2 YSYEKL. The CDR3 is CASSQGLAGATAQFF. The CDR3 nucleotides read TGCGCCAGCAGCCAGGGACTAGCGGGAGCGACTGCGCAGTTCTTC.

Only one count was recorded for this clone. The chain combines TRBV27 with TRBJ2-5; 7 nucleotides align to TRBD1. After removal of 0 bases from V and 3 bases from J, the junction contained 1 base not matched to a gene. Per the germline V gene, CDR1 is MNHEY and CDR2 is SMNVEV (reference sequence). The CDR3 consists of 14 residues. The CDR3 here is CASSLSGTEETQYF. In DNA, the CDR3 is TGTGCCAGCAGTTTATCCGGGACAGAAGAGACCCAGTACTTC.

CDR3 amino acids: CASSPFKGGDYGYTF. CDR3 DNA: TGTGCCAGCTCACCTTTTAAAGGGGGCGACTATGGCTACACCTTC. The gene calls are TRBV18 and TRBJ1-2; TRBD1 matches 7 bases. The CDR3 is 15 amino acids. The V and J ends lost 3 bases and 3 bases, in that order; junction bases with no gene match: 7. Germline values: CDR1 KGHSH, CDR2 LQKENI.

V usage is TRBV29-1 and J usage is TRBJ2-7, with a tentative D call TRBD2 (5 bases). Germline V gene data show CDR1 as SQVTM and CDR2 as ANQGSEA. V lost 5 bases, J lost 7 bases, and 15 bases lay in between. The CDR3 runs 12 residues. CDR3 nucleotides: TGCAGCGTTTCCTTTGTAGAGGGTGAGCAGTACTTC. This encodes CSVSFVEGEQYF.

The chain carries TRBV7-8 and TRBJ1-2; 8 bases agree with TRBD1. This CDR3 has 13 amino acids. V lost 3 bases to trimming and J lost 3 bases; unmatched junction nucleotides: 0. The germline CDR1 and CDR2 sequences are SGHVS and FQNEAQ. CDR3 in amino acids: CASSLGQDYGYTF. The CDR3 DNA is TGTGCCAGCAGCTTGGGACAGGACTATGGCTACACCTTC.

This rearrangement joins TRBV5-1 to TRBJ1-2; D is possibly TRBD1 (5 bases). Per germline, CDR1 SGHRS and CDR2 YFSETQ. There are 13 residues in the CDR3. Trimming took 4 bases from V and 5 from J, leaving 12 bases between them. The CDR3 protein is CASSPGVQYGYTF. The CDR3 DNA reads TGCGCCAGCAGCCCGGGGGTCCAATATGGCTACACCTTC.

This clone was found once. The CDR3 DNA sequence: TGTGCCAGCACTACAGGGGGCAGAGGGCAGCCCCAGCATTTT. As protein: CASTTGGRGQPQHF. The chain links TRBV5-6 to TRBJ1-5, with 9 positions matching TRBD1. Germline V lookup: CDR1 SGHDT, CDR2 YYEEEE. This CDR3 is built from 14 residues. The ends lost 6 bases at V and 7 bases at J; junction bases unmatched: 8.

The CDR3 DNA is TGTGCCAGCAGGGACGCCTCTAGCAATCAGCCCCAGCATTTT. It specifies CASRDASSNQPQHF. V gene TRBV11-2 combines with J gene TRBJ1-5, with unresolved D. The CDR3 is 14 amino acids. Germline values: CDR1 SGHAT, CDR2 FQNNGV. V dropped 6 bases and J dropped 0 bases, with 9 bases sitting between them.

This chain uses TRBV27 with TRBJ2-2; the D gene is possibly TRBD1 (6 bases). The ends were cut back, 6 bases at V and 2 bases at J, with 16 bases in the middle. The V gene's germline CDR1 is MNHEY and CDR2 SMNVEV (reference sequence). This CDR3 spans 16 amino acids. CDR3 in DNA: TGTGCCAGCAGCGAAAACAGGGAATCCAACACCGGGGAGCTGTTTTTT. Protein product: CASSENRESNTGELFF.

The chain employs TRBV5-1 and TRBJ2-2; tentatively, D is TRBD2 (5 bases). CDR3 length: 15 residues. V lost 3 bases to trimming and J lost 4 bases, with 13 bases between them. Germline V gene data show CDR1 as SGHRS and CDR2 as YFSETQ. CDR3 sequence reads: CASSSDWKVTGELFF. The CDR3 nucleotides are TGCGCCAGCAGCTCGGACTGGAAGGTCACCGGGGAGCTGTTTTTT.

This clone was detected a few times. The V and J genes are TRBV28 and TRBJ2-7, with D possibly TRBD2 on 5 matching bases. The V gene lost 6 bases and the J gene lost 5 bases, with 14 bases spanning the gap. Per germline, CDR1 MDHEN and CDR2 SYDVKM. This CDR3 is 13 amino acids long. The CDR3 nucleotides are TGTGCCAGCAGCCTTAGAGGAGGTGACGAGCAGTACTTC. Protein product: CASSLRGGDEQYF.

The rearrangement links TRBV2 to TRBJ2-1; 7 bases line up with TRBD2. J gave up 3 bases and V 7 bases, and 6 bases lay outside the gene matches. CDR1 is SNHLY and CDR2 is FYNNEI in the germline V gene. The CDR3 spans 14 residues. The CDR3 spells CASTKAGRYNEQFF. The DNA for the CDR3 is TGTGCCAGCACTAAAGCGGGACGCTACAATGAGCAGTTCTTC.

This chain uses TRBV6-1 with TRBJ2-7; TRBD1 aligns across 7 bases. Trimming cost V 6 bases and J 3 bases; bases outside gene matches: 5. Germline CDR1 MNHNS, CDR2 SASEGT. The CDR3 consists of 13 residues. CDR3 in amino acids: CASRGTARYEQYF. The CDR3 coding sequence is TGTGCCAGCAGAGGGACAGCTCGCTACGAGCAGTACTTC.

Here the CDR3 reads CASSPPLEGYEQYF. Written as DNA, the CDR3 is TGTGCCAGCTCACCCCCGCTAGAGGGCTACGAGCAGTACTTC. V is TRBV18 and J is TRBJ2-7, with a tentative D call TRBD2 (5 bases). Trimming cost V 3 bases and J 3 bases, with 12 bases left between them. CDR3 length: 14 residues. Germline V gene sequence: CDR1 KGHSH, CDR2 LQKENI.

CDR3 loop: CASSLSRGSGTNTGELFF. CDR3 in DNA: TGTGCCAGCAGCTTAAGCCGGGGTAGCGGGACGAACACCGGGGAGCTGTTTTTT. The genes are TRBV7-6 and TRBJ2-2; 8 bases agree with TRBD2. CDR3 length equals 18 residues. The ends lost 2 bases at V and 0 bases at J; junction bases unmatched: 8. Germline V gives CDR1 SGHVS, CDR2 FNYEAQ. The variable domain in full, with the rest retrieved from reference TRBV7-6 and TRBJ2-2, is GAGVSQSPRYKVTKRGQDVALRCDPISGHVSLYWYRQALGQGPEFLTYFNYEAQQDKSGLPNDRFSAERPEGSISTLTIQRTEQRDSAMYRCASSLSRGSGTNTGELFFGEGSRLTVL.

V gene TRBV4-1 combines with J gene TRBJ1-2, with a weak D call TRBD1 (5 bases). The CDR3 contains 13 residues. From germline, CDR1 is MGHRA and CDR2 YSYEKL. Deletions cut 4 bases from V and 4 bases from J, with 10 bases between. The CDR3 reads CASSPSGVYGYTF. CDR3 nucleotides: TGCGCCAGCAGCCCTTCGGGGGTCTATGGCTACACCTTC.

The V gene is TRBV7-8, the J gene TRBJ2-7, with 7 bases matching TRBD1. Unmatched junction bases numbered 9, after V lost 5 bases and J lost 5 bases. The CDR3 loop spans 14 amino acids. Per germline, CDR1 SGHVS and CDR2 FQNEAQ. CDR3 protein: CASSKTGLVHEQYF. In nucleotides, the CDR3 is TGTGCCAGCAGCAAGACAGGGTTGGTGCACGAGCAGTACTTC.

This clone was found once. The chain links TRBV7-8 to TRBJ2-7; a weak D match, TRBD1 (6 bases). Per the germline V gene, CDR1 is SGHVS and CDR2 is FQNEAQ. The CDR3 runs 15 residues. Trimming removed 7 bases from V and 0 bases from J, with 16 bases in between. The CDR3 loop reads CASTLVQGSSYEQYF. In DNA, the CDR3 is TGTGCCAGCACCCTCGTACAGGGTAGCTCCTACGAGCAGTACTTC.

The count of this clone is one. The rearrangement links TRBV30 to TRBJ2-1, with D hard to call. From germline, CDR1 is GTSNPN and CDR2 SVGIG (reference sequence). The CDR3 covers 11 residues. V shed 3 bases and J shed 4 bases, with 4 bases lying between them. CDR3 sequence reads: CAWRTYNEQFF. DNA of the CDR3: TGTGCCTGGAGGACATACAATGAGCAGTTCTTC. Full variable domain (remainder filled in from reference TRBV30 and TRBJ2-1): SQTIHQWPATLVQPVGSPLSLECTVEGTSNPNLYWYRQAAGRGLQLLFYSVGIGQISSEVPQNLSASRPQDRQFILSSKKLLLSDSGFYLCAWRTYNEQFFGPGTRLTVL.

The chain recombines TRBV15 with TRBJ2-7; the D gene is possibly TRBD1 (6 bases). The CDR3 length is 14 residues. Germline V CDR1 and CDR2: LNHNV, YYDKDF (reference sequence). The V and J ends lost 6 bases and 0 bases respectively, with 12 bases between them. The CDR3 coding sequence is TGTGCCACCAGTCCGGACAGAGTCTCCTACGAGCAGTACTTC. Residues: CATSPDRVSYEQYF.

The chain combines TRBV6-6 with TRBJ2-7; TRBD2 agrees at 7 bases. With V trimmed by 6 bases and J by 0 bases, 11 bases remained unmatched. Germline V CDR1 and CDR2: MNHNY, SVGAGI (reference sequence). CDR3 size: 16 residues. The CDR3 sequence: CASSPESSGSSYEQYF. The CDR3 nucleotides are TGTGCCAGCAGCCCCGAATCTAGCGGCAGCTCCTACGAGCAGTACTTC.